This paragraph covers one TCR beta chain sequence. The sample is drawn from a study of cytomegalovirus exposure and HLA in healthy donors. With 60 Vbeta and 13 Jbeta primers, the PCR was carried out. The method was immunoSEQ multiplex PCR; TCRdb's version includes in-frame clones alone and lacks a portion of them. The sample lists some 190,000 clones, around 85% occurring once. The length of the CDR3 is 14 residues. V shed 6 bases and J 5 bases; nucleotides not matched to a gene: 10. The germline CDR1 and CDR2 sequences are SGHTA and FQGNSA. This receptor was identified in a man aged 18-30 years in good health and CMV-seronegative. The rearrangement links TRBV7-2 to TRBJ2-7, with 7 bases aligning to TRBD1. The source material was PBMCs. The CDR3 sequence is CASRLDRVRDEQYF. The DNA of the CDR3 is TGTGCCAGCAGGCTTGACAGGGTGAGAGACGAGCAGTACTTC.